One sample yielded the 12 T cell receptor beta chains listed below, sequenced in a study of blood T cell repertoires in COVID-19. The assay was immunoSEQ multiplex PCR, and TCRdb's table has in-frame clones only and misses some. The sample records 85,000 to 95,000 clones, approximately 86% being singletons. Source material: peripheral blood. These receptor sequences come from a woman at least 80 years old with acute or convalescent COVID-19.

CDR3 nucleotides: TGTGCCAGCAGTTTGACACAGGGGGCTGGAAACACCATATATTTT. It specifies CASSLTQGAGNTIYF. The V gene is TRBV2, the J gene TRBJ1-3; 8 bases are shared with TRBD1. There are 15 residues in the CDR3. V gave up 5 bases and J gave up 2 bases; unmatched junction bases: 5. CDR1 and CDR2 (germline): SNHLY, FYNNEI.

This clone was detected a few times. The chain joins TRBV27 to TRBJ1-2, with D perhaps matching TRBD1 (5 bases). The CDR3 runs to 15 residues. Germline V gene sequence: CDR1 MNHEY, CDR2 SMNVEV (reference sequence). V lost 5 bases to trimming and J lost 2 bases, with 15 bases between them. The CDR3 DNA sequence: TGTGCCAGCAGTCCCGGGACCCGGGGGAACTATGGCTACACCTTC. It encodes CASSPGTRGNYGYTF.

The chain carries TRBV6-5 and TRBJ1-4; possibly TRBD1 for D (6 bases). Trimming stripped 7 bases from V and 0 bases from J, with 12 bases between. This CDR3 is built from 15 residues. CDR1 MNHEY and CDR2 SVGAGI come from the germline V gene. CDR3 in DNA: TGTGCCAGCAATGGACAGCCATCAACTAATGAAAAACTGTTTTTT. Protein product: CASNGQPSTNEKLFF.

The chain has TRBV13 and TRBJ2-2; D is uncertain. Trimming stripped 6 bases from V and 1 base from J, with 12 bases between. The CDR3 is made up of 15 amino acids. Germline loops: CDR1 PRHDT, CDR2 FYEKMQ (reference sequence). Here the CDR3 reads CASSWAPQNTGELFF. CDR3 DNA sequence: TGTGCCAGCAGTTGGGCCCCCCAGAACACCGGGGAGCTGTTTTTT.

Here the CDR3 DNA reads TGTGCCAGCAGTTACGACACCCTAAGCTACGAGCAGTACTTC. Amino acids: CASSYDTLSYEQYF. V and J are TRBV6-6 and TRBJ2-7; D unresolved. There are 14 residues in the CDR3. Germline values: CDR1 MNHNY, CDR2 SVGAGI (reference sequence). V lost 2 bases to trimming and J lost 3 bases, with 11 bases between them.

This rearrangement joins TRBV19 to TRBJ2-1; 12 nucleotides agree with TRBD1. V lost 4 bases and J lost 9; bases outside the gene matches: 7. Germline lookup yields CDR1 LNHDA and CDR2 SQIVND (reference sequence). The CDR3 extends over 15 amino acids. The DNA for the CDR3 is TGTGCCAGTAGTACACCCGGGACAGGGGGCGGTGAGCAGTTCTTC. The encoded protein is CASSTPGTGGGEQFF.

The rearrangement links TRBV6-6 to TRBJ2-5; TRBD1 matches at 7 bases. The CDR3 length is 15 residues. V gave up 5 bases and J gave up 5 bases; unmatched junction bases: 11. Germline assignment: CDR1 MNHNY and CDR2 SVGAGI (reference sequence). The DNA for the CDR3 is TGTGCCAGCAGTCTGACAGGGTTCACCCCGGAGACCCAGTACTTC. This sequence encodes CASSLTGFTPETQYF.

The chain has TRBV15 and TRBJ2-3, with TRBD2 identical over 7 bases. CDR3 length equals 14 residues. Germline loops: CDR1 LNHNV, CDR2 YYDKDF (reference sequence). The V and J ends lost 8 bases and 2 bases, in that order; junction bases with no gene match: 7. The CDR3 reads CATGRGSHTDTQYF. CDR3 DNA sequence: TGTGCCACCGGGCGGGGGTCCCACACAGATACGCAGTATTTT.

This chain links TRBV28 with TRBJ2-7, with TRBD2 identical over 7 bases. Losses at the gene ends were 8 bases for V and 2 bases for J; bases not matched to a gene: 9. Germline V gives CDR1 MDHEN, CDR2 SYDVKM. The CDR3 runs 14 residues. The CDR3 here is CASRHRRGTYEQYF. CDR3 in DNA: TGTGCCAGCCGTCATCGGCGGGGGACCTACGAGCAGTACTTC.

The chain links TRBV5-6 to TRBJ1-2, with 8 bases fitting TRBD1. The trim removed 4 bases at V and 2 bases at J, leaving 7 bases unmatched. Per germline, CDR1 SGHDT and CDR2 YYEEEE. The CDR3 has 15 residues. The CDR3 region is CASSIDRGRNYGYTF. The CDR3 region has the DNA TGTGCCAGCAGCATCGACAGGGGTAGGAACTATGGCTACACCTTC.

The V and J genes are TRBV10-3 and TRBJ1-1; D possibly corresponds to TRBD1 (5 bases). The CDR3 contains 19 residues. Looked up from germline, CDR1 is ENHRY and CDR2 is SYGVKD. V shed 3 bases and J shed 4 bases, with 27 bases lying between them. CDR3 sequence: CAISETLPRDSGRSTEAFF. The CDR3, as DNA: TGTGCCATCAGTGAAACCTTGCCCCGGGACTCCGGTCGGAGCACTGAAGCTTTCTTT.

The gene calls are TRBV5-1 and TRBJ2-3, with 10 bases lining up with TRBD2. The germline V gene has CDR1 SGHRS and CDR2 YFSETQ. The CDR3 is 17 amino acids. V trimming: 0 bases; J trimming: 4 bases; junction bases outside the gene matches: 8. In DNA, the CDR3 is TGCGCCAGCAGCTTGGGAGCGGGGGGGACAGAGTCAGATACGCAGTATTTT. The encoded protein is CASSLGAGGTESDTQYF. The whole variable domain, remainder taken from reference TRBV5-1 and TRBJ2-3, is KAGVTQTPRYLIKTRGQQVTLSCSPISGHRSVSWYQQTPGQGLQFLFEYFSETQRNKGNFPGRFSGRQFSNSRSEMNVSTLELGDSALYLCASSLGAGGTESDTQYFGPGTRLTVL.